The clone carrying this T cell receptor (beta chain) was counted at least ten times. Its antigen is undetermined. Germline CDR1 SEHNR, CDR2 FQNEAQ (reference sequence). The CDR3 spans 13 residues. Between the trimmed V and J ends, which lost 2 bases and 4 bases, there was a span of 8 bases. RNA transcripts gave rise to amplified TCR beta CDR3 regions. A set of HTBI primers served as the primers for a first-round RT-PCR of the TCR CDR3. TCRdb reprocessed the multiplex PCR reads via MiXCR and lists one record per CDR3 protein. The table has a few hundred thousand distinct CDR3 sequences, about 17% seen once. This sample is drawn from a study of T cells in Graves' hyperthyroidism and ophthalmopathy. Background on the study: Blood from the periphery was taken at initial diagnosis, before any treatment.

Study-wide points: Ophthalmopathy stood apart from stable hyperthyroidism in a 13 V-J model. Blood also showed most of the thyroid clonotypes that were expanded above 0.001.

Any patient presenting with uncontrolled infection, other autoimmune disease, pregnancy or lactation was left out. The origin of this receptor is a man in his forties or fifties with Graves' hyperthyroidism. Input material: blood. V gene TRBV7-9 combines with J gene TRBJ2-5; D is uncertain. Here the CDR3 reads CASSLSRAETQYF. CDR3 DNA sequence: TGTGCCAGCAGCTTATCCCGTGCAGAGACCCAGTACTTC.